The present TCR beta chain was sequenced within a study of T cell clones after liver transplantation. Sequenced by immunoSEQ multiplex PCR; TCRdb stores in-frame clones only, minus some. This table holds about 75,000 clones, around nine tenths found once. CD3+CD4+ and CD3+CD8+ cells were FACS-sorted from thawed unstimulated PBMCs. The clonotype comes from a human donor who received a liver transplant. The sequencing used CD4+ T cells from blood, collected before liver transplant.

The CDR3 is CASSLGLAGGPHEQYF. The DNA for the CDR3 is TGTGCCAGCAGTTTAGGGCTAGCGGGAGGGCCCCACGAGCAGTACTTC. The chain uses TRBV27 and TRBJ2-7; TRBD2 agrees at 12 bases. CDR3 length: 16 residues. Trimming removed 2 bases from V and 5 bases from J; junction bases left unmatched: 7. Germline V gene sequence: CDR1 MNHEY, CDR2 SMNVEV (reference sequence).